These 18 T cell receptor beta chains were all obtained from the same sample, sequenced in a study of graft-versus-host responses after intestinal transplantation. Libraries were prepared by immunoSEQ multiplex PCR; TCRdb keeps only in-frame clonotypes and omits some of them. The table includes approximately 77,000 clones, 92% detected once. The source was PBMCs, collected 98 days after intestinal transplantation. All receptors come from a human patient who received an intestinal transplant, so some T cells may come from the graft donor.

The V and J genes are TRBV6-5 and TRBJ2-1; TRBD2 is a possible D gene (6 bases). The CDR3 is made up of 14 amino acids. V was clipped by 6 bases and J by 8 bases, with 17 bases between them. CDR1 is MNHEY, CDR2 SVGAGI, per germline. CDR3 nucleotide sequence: TGTGCCAGCAGCTTAGGACTAATGGGCGATGAGCAGTTCTTC. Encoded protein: CASSLGLMGDEQFF.

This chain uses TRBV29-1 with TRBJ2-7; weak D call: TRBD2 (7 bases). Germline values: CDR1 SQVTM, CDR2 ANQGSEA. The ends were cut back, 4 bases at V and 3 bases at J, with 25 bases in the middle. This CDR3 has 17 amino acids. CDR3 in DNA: TGCAGCGTTGCTCGGGGGTTGGGGGGGCCCGGCGGCTACGAGCAGTACTTC. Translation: CSVARGLGGPGGYEQYF.

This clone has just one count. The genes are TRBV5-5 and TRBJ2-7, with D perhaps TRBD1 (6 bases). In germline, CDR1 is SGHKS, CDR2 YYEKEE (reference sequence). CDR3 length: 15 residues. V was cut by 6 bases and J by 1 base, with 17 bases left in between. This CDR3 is CASTLWVDSSYEQYF. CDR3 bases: TGTGCCAGCACCCTTTGGGTGGACAGTTCCTACGAGCAGTACTTC.

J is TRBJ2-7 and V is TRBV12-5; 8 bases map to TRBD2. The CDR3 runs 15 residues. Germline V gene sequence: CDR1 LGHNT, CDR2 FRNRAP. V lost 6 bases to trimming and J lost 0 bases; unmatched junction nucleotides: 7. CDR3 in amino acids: CASGPPTSASYEQYF. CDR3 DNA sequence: TGTGCTAGTGGACCCCCGACTAGCGCCTCCTACGAGCAGTACTTC. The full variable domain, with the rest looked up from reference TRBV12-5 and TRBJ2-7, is DARVTQTPRHKVTEMGQEVTMRCQPILGHNTVFWYRQTMMQGLELLAYFRNRAPLDDSGMPKDRFSAEMPDATLATLKIQPSEPRDSAVYFCASGPPTSASYEQYFGPGTRLTVT.

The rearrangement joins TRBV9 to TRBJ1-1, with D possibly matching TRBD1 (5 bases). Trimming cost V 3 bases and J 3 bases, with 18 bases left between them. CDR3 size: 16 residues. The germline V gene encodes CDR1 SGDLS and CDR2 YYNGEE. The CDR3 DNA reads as TGTGCCAGCAGCGGCCAGTCCTCAGGGTTCTACACTGAAGCTTTCTTT. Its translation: CASSGQSSGFYTEAFF.

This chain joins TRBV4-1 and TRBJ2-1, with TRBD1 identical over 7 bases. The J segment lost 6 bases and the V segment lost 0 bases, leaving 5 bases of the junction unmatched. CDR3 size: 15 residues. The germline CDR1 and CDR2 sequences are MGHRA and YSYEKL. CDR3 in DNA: TGCGCCAGCAGCCAAGATAGGGCAGGGGGCAATGAGCAGTTCTTC. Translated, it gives CASSQDRAGGNEQFF.

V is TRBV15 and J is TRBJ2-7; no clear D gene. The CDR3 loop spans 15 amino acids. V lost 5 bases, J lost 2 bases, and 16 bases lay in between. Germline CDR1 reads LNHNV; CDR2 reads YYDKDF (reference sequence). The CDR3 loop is CATSATLGSTYEQYF. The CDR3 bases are TGTGCCACCAGCGCAACTTTGGGAAGTACCTACGAGCAGTACTTC.

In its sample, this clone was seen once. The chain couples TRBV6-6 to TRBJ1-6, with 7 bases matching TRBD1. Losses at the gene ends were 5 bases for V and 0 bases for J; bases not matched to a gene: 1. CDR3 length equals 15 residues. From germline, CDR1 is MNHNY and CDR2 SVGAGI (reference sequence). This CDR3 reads CASSPGGSYNSPLHF. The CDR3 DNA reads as TGTGCCAGCAGTCCAGGGGGCTCCTATAATTCACCCCTCCACTTT.

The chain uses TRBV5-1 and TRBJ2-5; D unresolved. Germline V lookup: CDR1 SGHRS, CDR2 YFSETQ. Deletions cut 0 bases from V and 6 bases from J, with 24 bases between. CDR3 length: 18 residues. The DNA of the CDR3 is TGCGCCAGCAGCTTGGCCTTCCCCGGAATTCGTCCAAGTAAGACCCAGTACTTC. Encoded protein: CASSLAFPGIRPSKTQYF.

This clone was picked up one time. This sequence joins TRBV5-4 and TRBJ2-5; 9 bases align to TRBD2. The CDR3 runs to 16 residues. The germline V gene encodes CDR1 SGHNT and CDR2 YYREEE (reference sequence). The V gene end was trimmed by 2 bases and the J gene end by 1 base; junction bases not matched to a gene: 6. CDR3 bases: TGTGCCAGCAGCTTAGGCCTAGCGGGGCCCCAAGAGACCCAGTACTTC. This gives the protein CASSLGLAGPQETQYF.

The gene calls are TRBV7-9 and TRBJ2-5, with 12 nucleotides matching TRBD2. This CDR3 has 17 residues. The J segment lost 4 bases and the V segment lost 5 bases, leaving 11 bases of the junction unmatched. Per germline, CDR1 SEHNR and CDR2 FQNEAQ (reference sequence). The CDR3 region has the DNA TGTGCCAGCAGCCCACGGCTAGCGGGGGGGGTGAGAGAGACCCAGTACTTC. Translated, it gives CASSPRLAGGVRETQYF. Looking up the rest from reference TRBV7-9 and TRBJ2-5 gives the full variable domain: DTGVSQNPRHKITKRGQNVTFRCDPISEHNRLYWYRQTLGQGPEFLTYFQNEAQLEKSRLLSDRFSAERPKGSFSTLEIQRTEQGDSAMYLCASSPRLAGGVRETQYFGPGTRLLVL.

The CDR3: CAISESMTTNQPQHF. The CDR3 nucleotides are TGTGCCATCAGTGAGTCGATGACAACTAATCAGCCCCAGCATTTT. The chain has TRBV10-3 and TRBJ1-5, with D hard to call. The CDR3 is made up of 15 amino acids. The germline V gene has CDR1 ENHRY and CDR2 SYGVKD. V shed 0 bases and J shed 4 bases, with 10 bases lying between them.

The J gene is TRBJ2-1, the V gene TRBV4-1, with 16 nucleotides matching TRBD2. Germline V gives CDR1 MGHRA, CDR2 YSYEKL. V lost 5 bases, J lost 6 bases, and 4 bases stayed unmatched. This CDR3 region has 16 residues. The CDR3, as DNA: TGCGCCAGCAGCTCGGGGACTAGCGGGAGGGTCAATGAGCAGTTCTTC. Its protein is CASSSGTSGRVNEQFF.

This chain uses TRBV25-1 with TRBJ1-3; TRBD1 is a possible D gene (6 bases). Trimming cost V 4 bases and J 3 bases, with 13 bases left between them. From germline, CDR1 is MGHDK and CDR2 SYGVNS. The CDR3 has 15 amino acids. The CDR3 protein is CASSGVGGNGNTIYF. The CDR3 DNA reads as TGTGCCAGCAGTGGGGTAGGGGGGAATGGAAACACCATATATTTT.

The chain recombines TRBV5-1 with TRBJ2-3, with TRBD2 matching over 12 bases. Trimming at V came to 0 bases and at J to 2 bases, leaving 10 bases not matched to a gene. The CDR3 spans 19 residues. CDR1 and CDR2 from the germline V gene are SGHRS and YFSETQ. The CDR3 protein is CASSLASGGALIHTDTQYF. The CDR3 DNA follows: TGCGCCAGCAGCTTGGCTAGCGGGGGGGCCTTGATTCACACAGATACGCAGTATTTT.

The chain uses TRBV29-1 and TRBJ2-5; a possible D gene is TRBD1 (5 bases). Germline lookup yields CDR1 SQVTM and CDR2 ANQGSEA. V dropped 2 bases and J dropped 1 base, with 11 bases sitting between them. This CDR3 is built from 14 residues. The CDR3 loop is CSVEPGRIQETQYF. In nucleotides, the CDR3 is TGCAGCGTTGAACCAGGGCGAATCCAAGAGACCCAGTACTTC.

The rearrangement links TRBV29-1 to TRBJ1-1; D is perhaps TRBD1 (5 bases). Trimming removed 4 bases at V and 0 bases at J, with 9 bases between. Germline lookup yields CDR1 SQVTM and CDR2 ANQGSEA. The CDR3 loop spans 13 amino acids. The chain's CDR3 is CSVGQRLNTEAFF. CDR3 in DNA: TGCAGCGTTGGACAGCGGTTGAACACTGAAGCTTTCTTT.

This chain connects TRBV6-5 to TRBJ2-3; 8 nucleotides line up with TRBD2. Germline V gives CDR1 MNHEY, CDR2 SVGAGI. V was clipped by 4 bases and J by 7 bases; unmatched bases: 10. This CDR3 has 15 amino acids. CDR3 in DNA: TGTGCCAGCAGTTTGGCGGGGGGCAGGCACTATACGCAGTATTTT. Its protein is CASSLAGGRHYTQYF.